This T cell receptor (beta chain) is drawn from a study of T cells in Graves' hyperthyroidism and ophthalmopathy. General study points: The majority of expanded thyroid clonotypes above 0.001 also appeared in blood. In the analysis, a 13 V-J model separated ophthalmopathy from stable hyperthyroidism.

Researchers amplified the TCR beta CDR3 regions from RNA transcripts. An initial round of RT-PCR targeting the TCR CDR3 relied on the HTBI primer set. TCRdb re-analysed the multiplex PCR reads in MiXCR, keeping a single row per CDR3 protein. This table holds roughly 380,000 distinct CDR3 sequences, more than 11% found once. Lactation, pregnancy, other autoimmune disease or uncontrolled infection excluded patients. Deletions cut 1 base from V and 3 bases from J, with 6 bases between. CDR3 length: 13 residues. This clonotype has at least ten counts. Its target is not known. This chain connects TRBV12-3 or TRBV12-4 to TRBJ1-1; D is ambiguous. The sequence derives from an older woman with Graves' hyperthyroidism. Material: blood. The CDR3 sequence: CASSLGIHTEAFF. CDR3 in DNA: TGTGCCAGCAGTTTAGGCATCCACACTGAAGCTTTCTTT.